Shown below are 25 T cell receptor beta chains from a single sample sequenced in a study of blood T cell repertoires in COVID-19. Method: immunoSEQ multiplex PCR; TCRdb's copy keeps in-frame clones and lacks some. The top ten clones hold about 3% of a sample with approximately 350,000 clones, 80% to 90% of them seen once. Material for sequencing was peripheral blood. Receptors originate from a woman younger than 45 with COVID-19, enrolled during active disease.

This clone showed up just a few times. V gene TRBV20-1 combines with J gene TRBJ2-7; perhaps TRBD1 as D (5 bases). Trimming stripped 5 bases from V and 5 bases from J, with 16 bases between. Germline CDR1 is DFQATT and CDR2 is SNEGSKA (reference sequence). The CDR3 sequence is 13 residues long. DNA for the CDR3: TGCAGTGCTGGTGCCAATGCAGGGAACGAGCAGTACTTC. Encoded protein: CSAGANAGNEQYF.

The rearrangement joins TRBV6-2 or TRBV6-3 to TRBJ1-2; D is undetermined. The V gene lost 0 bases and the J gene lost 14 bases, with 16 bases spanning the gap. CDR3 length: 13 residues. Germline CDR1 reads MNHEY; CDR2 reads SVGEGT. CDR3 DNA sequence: TGTGCCAGCAGTTACTCGAAAGGTCCGGGAGGTACCTTC. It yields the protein CASSYSKGPGGTF.

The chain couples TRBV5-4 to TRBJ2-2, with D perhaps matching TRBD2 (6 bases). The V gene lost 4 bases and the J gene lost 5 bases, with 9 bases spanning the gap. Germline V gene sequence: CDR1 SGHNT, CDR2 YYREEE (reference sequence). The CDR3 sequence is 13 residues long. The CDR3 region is CASSDGTTGELFF. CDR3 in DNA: TGTGCCAGCAGCGATGGGACTACCGGGGAGCTGTTTTTT.

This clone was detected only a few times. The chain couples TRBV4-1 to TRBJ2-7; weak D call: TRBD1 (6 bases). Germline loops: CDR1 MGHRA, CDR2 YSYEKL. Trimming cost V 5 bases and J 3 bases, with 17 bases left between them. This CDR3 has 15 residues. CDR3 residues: CASSKVTPGDYEQYV. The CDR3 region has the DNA TGCGCCAGCAGCAAAGTGACCCCAGGGGACTACGAGCAGTACGTC.

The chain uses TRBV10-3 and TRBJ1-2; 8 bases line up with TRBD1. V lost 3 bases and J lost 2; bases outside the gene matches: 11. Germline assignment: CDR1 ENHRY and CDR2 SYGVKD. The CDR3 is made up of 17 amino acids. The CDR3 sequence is CAISDRAGGPINYGYTF. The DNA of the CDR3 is TGTGCCATCAGTGATCGGGCAGGGGGCCCGATCAACTATGGCTACACCTTC.

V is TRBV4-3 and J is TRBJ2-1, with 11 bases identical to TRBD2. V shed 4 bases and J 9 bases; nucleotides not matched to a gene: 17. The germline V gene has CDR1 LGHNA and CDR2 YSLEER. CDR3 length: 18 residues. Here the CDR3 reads CASSLYYDQPGLAVEQFF. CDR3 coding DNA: TGCGCCAGCAGCCTATACTACGATCAACCGGGACTAGCGGTTGAGCAGTTCTTC.

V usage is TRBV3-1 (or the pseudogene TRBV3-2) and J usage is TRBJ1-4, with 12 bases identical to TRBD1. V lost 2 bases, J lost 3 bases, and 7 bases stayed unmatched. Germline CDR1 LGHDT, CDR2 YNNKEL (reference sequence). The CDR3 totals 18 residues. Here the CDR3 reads CASSQYRDRGHANEKLFF. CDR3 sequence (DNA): TGTGCCAGCAGCCAATATCGGGACAGGGGGCACGCTAATGAAAAACTGTTTTTT.

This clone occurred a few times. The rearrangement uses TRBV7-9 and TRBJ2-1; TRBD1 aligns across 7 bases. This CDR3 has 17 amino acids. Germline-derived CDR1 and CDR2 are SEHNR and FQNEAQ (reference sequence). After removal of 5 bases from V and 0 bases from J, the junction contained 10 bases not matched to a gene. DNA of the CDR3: TGTGCCAGCAGCCCCAGACAGGGCCAGAGCTCCTACAATGAGCAGTTCTTC. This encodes CASSPRQGQSSYNEQFF.

The chain's CDR3 is CASSLFRGTGDYTEAFF. In DNA, the CDR3 is TGTGCCAGCAGCTTGTTCAGGGGGACAGGGGATTACACTGAAGCTTTCTTT. This chain joins TRBV5-8 and TRBJ1-1, with 10 nucleotides matching TRBD1. Germline CDR1 reads SGHTS; CDR2 reads YDEGEE. Unmatched junction bases numbered 9, after V lost 1 base and J lost 3 bases. The CDR3 covers 17 residues.

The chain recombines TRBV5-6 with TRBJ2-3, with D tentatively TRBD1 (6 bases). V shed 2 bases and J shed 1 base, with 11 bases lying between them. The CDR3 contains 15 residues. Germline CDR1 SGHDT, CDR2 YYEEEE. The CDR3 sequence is CASSLVAGGTDTQYF. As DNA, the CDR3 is TGTGCCAGCAGCTTAGTCGCAGGGGGCACAGATACGCAGTATTTT.

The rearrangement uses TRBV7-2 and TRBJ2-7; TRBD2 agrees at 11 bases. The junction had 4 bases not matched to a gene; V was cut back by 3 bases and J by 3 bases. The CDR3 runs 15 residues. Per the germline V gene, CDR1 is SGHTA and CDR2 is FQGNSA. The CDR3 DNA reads TGTGCCAGCAGCTTTAGCGGGAGGGGGTTCTACGAGCAGTACGTC. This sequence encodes CASSFSGRGFYEQYV.

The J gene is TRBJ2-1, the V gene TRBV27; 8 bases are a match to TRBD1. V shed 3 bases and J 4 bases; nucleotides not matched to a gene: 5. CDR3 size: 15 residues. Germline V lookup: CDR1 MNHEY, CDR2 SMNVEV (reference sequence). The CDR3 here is CASSFEGQEYNEQFF. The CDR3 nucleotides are TGTGCCAGCAGTTTTGAGGGACAGGAGTACAATGAGCAGTTCTTC.

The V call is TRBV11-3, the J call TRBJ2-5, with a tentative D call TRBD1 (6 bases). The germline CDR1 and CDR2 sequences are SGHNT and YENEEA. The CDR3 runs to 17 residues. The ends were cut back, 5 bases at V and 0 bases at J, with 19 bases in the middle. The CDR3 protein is CASSSSWTDRYQETQYF. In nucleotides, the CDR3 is TGTGCCAGCAGCAGTTCCTGGACAGATAGGTACCAAGAGACCCAGTACTTC. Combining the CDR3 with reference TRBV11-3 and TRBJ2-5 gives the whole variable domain EAGVVQSPRYKIIEKKQPVAFWCNPISGHNTLYWYLQNLGQGPELLIRYENEEAVDDSQLPKDRFSAERLKGVDSTLKIQPAELGDSAVYLCASSSSWTDRYQETQYFGPGTRLLVL.

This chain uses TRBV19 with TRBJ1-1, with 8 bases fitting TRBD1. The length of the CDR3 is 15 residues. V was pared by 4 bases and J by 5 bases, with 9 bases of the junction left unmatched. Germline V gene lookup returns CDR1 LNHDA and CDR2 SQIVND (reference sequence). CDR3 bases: TGTGCCAGTAGTAAAAGATCACAGGGGGAAACTGAAGCTTTCTTT. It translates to CASSKRSQGETEAFF. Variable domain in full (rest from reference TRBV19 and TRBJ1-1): DGGITQSPKYLFRKEGQNVTLSCEQNLNHDAMYWYRQDPGQGLRLIYYSQIVNDFQKGDIAEGYSVSREKKESFPLTVTSAQKNPTAFYLCASSKRSQGETEAFFGQGTRLTVV.

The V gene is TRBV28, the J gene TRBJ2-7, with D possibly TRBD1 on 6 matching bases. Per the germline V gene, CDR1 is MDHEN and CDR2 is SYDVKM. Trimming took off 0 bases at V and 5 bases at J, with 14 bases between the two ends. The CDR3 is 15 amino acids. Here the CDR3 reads CASSLCIGYRDEQYV. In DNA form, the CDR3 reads TGTGCCAGCAGTTTATGCATAGGTTACAGGGACGAGCAGTACGTC.

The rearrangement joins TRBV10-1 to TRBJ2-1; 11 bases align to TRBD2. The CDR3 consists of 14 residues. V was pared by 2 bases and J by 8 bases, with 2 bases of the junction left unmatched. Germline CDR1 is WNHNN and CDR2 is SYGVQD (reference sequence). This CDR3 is CASSEMGLADEQFF. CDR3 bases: TGCGCCAGCAGTGAGATGGGACTAGCGGATGAGCAGTTCTTC.

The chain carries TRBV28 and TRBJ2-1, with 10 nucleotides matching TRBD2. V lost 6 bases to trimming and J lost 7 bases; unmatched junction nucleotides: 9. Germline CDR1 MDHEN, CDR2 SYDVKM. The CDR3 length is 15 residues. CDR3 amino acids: CASRSGGAGENEQFF. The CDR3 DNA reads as TGTGCCAGCAGAAGCGGGGGGGCTGGTGAGAATGAGCAGTTCTTC. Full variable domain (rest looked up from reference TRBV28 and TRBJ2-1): DVKVTQSSRYLVKRTGEKVFLECVQDMDHENMFWYRQDPGLGLRLIYFSYDVKMKEKGDIPEGYSVSREKKERFSLILESASTNQTSMYLCASRSGGAGENEQFFGPGTRLTVL.

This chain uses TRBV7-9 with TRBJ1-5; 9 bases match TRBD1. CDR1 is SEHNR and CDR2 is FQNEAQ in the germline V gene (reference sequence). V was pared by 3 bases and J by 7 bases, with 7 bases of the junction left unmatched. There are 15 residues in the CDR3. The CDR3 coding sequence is TGTGCCAGCAGCTTGGGACAGGGCGGTAGGCAGCCCCAGCATTTT. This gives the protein CASSLGQGGRQPQHF.

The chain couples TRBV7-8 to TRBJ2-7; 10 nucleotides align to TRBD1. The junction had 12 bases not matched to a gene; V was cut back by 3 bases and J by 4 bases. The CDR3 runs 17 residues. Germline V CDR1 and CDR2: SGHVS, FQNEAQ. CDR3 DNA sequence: TGTGCCAGCAGCTTCCGAGCTGGACAGGGGGACCGATACGAGCAGTACTTC. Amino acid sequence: CASSFRAGQGDRYEQYF.

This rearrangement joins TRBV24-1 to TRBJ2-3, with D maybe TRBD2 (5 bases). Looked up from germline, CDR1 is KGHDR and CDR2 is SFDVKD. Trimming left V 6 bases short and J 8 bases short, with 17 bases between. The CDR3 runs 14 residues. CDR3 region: CATSTPQEDGTQYF. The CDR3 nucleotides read TGTGCCACCAGTACCCCTCAGGAGGATGGTACGCAGTATTTT.

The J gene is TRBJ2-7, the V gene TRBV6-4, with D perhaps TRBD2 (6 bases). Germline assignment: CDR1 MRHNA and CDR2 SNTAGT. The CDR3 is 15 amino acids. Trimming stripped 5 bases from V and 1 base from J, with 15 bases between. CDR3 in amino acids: CASSLTSWVSYEQYV. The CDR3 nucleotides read TGTGCCAGCAGTTTGACTAGTTGGGTTTCCTACGAGCAGTACGTC.

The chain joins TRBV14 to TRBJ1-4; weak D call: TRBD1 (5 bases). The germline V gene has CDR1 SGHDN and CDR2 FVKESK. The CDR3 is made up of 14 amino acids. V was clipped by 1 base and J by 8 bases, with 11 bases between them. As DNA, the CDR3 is TGTGCCAGCAGCCAAGCTGGGGCTTACGAAAAACTGTTTTTT. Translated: CASSQAGAYEKLFF.

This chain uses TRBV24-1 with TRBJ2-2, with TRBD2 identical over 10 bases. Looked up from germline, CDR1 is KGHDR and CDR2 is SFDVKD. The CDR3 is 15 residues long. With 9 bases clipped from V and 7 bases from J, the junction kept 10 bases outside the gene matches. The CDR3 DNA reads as TGTGCCACCCGTACCGCTAGCGGGAGTGTCGGGGAGCTGTTTTTT. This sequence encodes CATRTASGSVGELFF.

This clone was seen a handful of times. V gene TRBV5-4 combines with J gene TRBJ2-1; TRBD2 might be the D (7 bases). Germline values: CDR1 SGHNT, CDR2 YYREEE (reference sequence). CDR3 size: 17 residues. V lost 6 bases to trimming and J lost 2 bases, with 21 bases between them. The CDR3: CASTATPRGLAYNEQFF. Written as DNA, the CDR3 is TGTGCCAGCACCGCGACCCCGCGGGGGCTGGCCTACAATGAGCAGTTCTTC. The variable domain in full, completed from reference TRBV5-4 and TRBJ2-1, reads ETGVTQSPTHLIKTRGQQVTLRCSSQSGHNTVSWYQQALGQGPQFIFQYYREEENGRGNFPPRFSGLQFPNYSSELNVNALELDDSALYLCASTATPRGLAYNEQFFGPGTRLTVL.

The DNA of the CDR3 is TGCGCCAGCAGCCAAGATTCCCGGGTTGGCTACACCTTC. It codes for CASSQDSRVGYTF. The chain has TRBV4-3 and TRBJ1-2; D is uncertain. Per the germline V gene, CDR1 is LGHNA and CDR2 is YSLEER. V lost 0 bases to trimming and J lost 7 bases, with 9 bases between them. This CDR3 has 13 residues.